The 8 T cell receptor beta chains reported below all come from one sample, sequenced in a study of blood T cell repertoires in COVID-19 (dated by TCRdb to about 2020). The receptor library was made with the immunoSEQ multiplex PCR assay. In its TCRdb copy, this immuneACCESS table keeps in-frame sequences only and misses some clones. Where compared with another copy, unresolved V genes explain less than half of these, and the others have no known cause. The sample has tens of thousands of clones on record, 87% of them singletons. The top ten clonotypes cover approximately 6.4% of the sample. Sequenced sample: peripheral blood. These receptors originate from a woman in her 50s with acute or convalescent COVID-19.

This chain links TRBV10-1 with TRBJ1-5; 8 positions agree with TRBD1. The CDR3 is 17 amino acids. Germline V CDR1 and CDR2: WNHNN, SYGVQD (reference sequence). The V and J ends lost 3 bases and 5 bases, in that order; junction bases with no gene match: 12. The CDR3 DNA is TGCGCCAGCAGTGACCCGGGACAGGACCTCCCCGATCAGCCCCAGCATTTT. Residues: CASSDPGQDLPDQPQHF.

The genes are TRBV11-2 and TRBJ1-2; the match to TRBD1 covers 7 bases. The CDR3 spans 17 residues. The germline V gene has CDR1 SGHAT and CDR2 FQNNGV. Trimming cost V 0 bases and J 6 bases; bases outside gene matches: 13. This chain's CDR3 is CASSLDLGTGEDHGYTF. CDR3 DNA: TGTGCCAGCAGCTTAGATCTAGGAACAGGGGAGGATCATGGCTACACCTTC.

The chain carries TRBV10-3 and TRBJ2-3; 9 nucleotides agree with TRBD1. Trimming cost V 6 bases and J 1 base; bases outside gene matches: 2. CDR1 and CDR2 from the germline V gene are ENHRY and SYGVKD. The CDR3 has 14 residues. This CDR3 reads CAIRGQGGTDTQYF. Written as DNA, the CDR3 is TGTGCCATCAGGGGACAGGGAGGCACAGATACGCAGTATTTT.

The chain joins TRBV27 to TRBJ1-2; TRBD1 matches 7 bases. CDR3 length: 14 residues. J lost 4 bases, V lost 4 bases, and 6 bases had no gene match. Germline V lookup: CDR1 MNHEY, CDR2 SMNVEV (reference sequence). CDR3 DNA sequence: TGTGCCAGCAGTTCATCGGGACAGACCTATGGCTACACCTTC. This encodes CASSSSGQTYGYTF.

This sequence joins TRBV4-1 and TRBJ1-1; 9 bases map to TRBD1. The germline CDR1 and CDR2 sequences are MGHRA and YSYEKL. The CDR3 covers 15 residues. V shed 7 bases and J 4 bases; nucleotides not matched to a gene: 10. Here the CDR3 reads CASTRQGQGLTEAFF. The CDR3 bases are TGCGCCAGCACTCGACAGGGACAGGGTCTCACTGAAGCTTTCTTT.

This chain links TRBV30 with TRBJ2-2, with D possibly matching TRBD2 (5 bases). The CDR3 length is 15 residues. Per the germline V gene, CDR1 is GTSNPN and CDR2 is SVGIG (reference sequence). V was trimmed by 1 base and J by 3 bases, leaving 12 bases between them. In DNA form, the CDR3 reads TGTGCCTGGAGTGCCTATACGGGGTACACCGGGGAGCTGTTTTTT. Its translation: CAWSAYTGYTGELFF.

The V call is TRBV6-1, the J call TRBJ1-2; D gene uncertain. This CDR3 is 11 amino acids long. CDR1 is MNHNS, CDR2 SASEGT, per germline. Trimming removed 3 bases from V and 4 bases from J, with 3 bases in between. The CDR3 DNA reads TGTGCCAGCAGTGACATCTATGGCTACACCTTC. It is translated as CASSDIYGYTF.

The CDR3 nucleotides are TGTGCCAGCAGCCACTACGAGGGAGAGGGCTACACCTTC. Translating gives CASSHYEGEGYTF. The chain combines TRBV25-1 with TRBJ1-2; D not resolved. V was pared by 6 bases and J by 8 bases, with 16 bases between. Germline V gene data show CDR1 as MGHDK and CDR2 as SYGVNS. The CDR3 is 13 amino acids.